The 30 T cell receptor beta chains presented below share a single source sample, sequenced in a study of cytomegalovirus exposure and HLA in healthy donors. The PCR used 60 Vbeta and 13 Jbeta primers. Data came from immunoSEQ multiplex PCR; TCRdb stores just in-frame clones and leaves some out. Of roughly 190,000 clones in the sample, around two thirds were seen once. The source material was PBMCs. The receptors derive from a man aged 40-49 years in good health and CMV-seronegative.

J is TRBJ2-2 and V is TRBV7-2; TRBD1 aligns across 7 bases. This CDR3 contains 15 residues. J gave up 4 bases and V 5 bases, and 7 bases lay outside the gene matches. Germline lookup yields CDR1 SGHTA and CDR2 FQGNSA. The CDR3 loop reads CASSTRQGSTGELFF. CDR3 in DNA: TGTGCCAGCAGCACTCGACAGGGTAGCACCGGGGAGCTGTTTTTT. The whole variable domain, filled in from reference TRBV7-2 and TRBJ2-2, reads GAGVSQSPSNKVTEKGKDVELRCDPISGHTALYWYRQSLGQGLEFLIYFQGNSAPDKSGLPSDRFSAERTGGSVSTLTIQRTQQEDSAVYLCASSTRQGSTGELFFGEGSRLTVL.

This clone was observed a few times. This chain uses TRBV5-4 with TRBJ1-2, with D perhaps TRBD1 (6 bases). V was trimmed by 3 bases and J by 0 bases, leaving 15 bases between them. Germline CDR1 is SGHNT and CDR2 is YYREEE (reference sequence). This CDR3 is built from 16 residues. CDR3 bases: TGTGCCAGCAGCTCCTTAACAGGGCCAGCTAACTATGGCTACACCTTC. It is translated as CASSSLTGPANYGYTF. The whole variable domain, remainder taken from reference TRBV5-4 and TRBJ1-2, is ETGVTQSPTHLIKTRGQQVTLRCSSQSGHNTVSWYQQALGQGPQFIFQYYREEENGRGNFPPRFSGLQFPNYSSELNVNALELDDSALYLCASSSLTGPANYGYTFGSGTRLTVV.

This rearrangement joins TRBV5-1 to TRBJ2-5, with TRBD1 as a possible D gene (6 bases). The CDR3 is 15 amino acids. Germline-derived CDR1 and CDR2 are SGHRS and YFSETQ. Trimming removed 5 bases at V and 2 bases at J, with 16 bases between. The CDR3 sequence: CASREVIQGQETQYF. In DNA, the CDR3 is TGCGCCAGCAGGGAGGTGATCCAGGGGCAAGAGACCCAGTACTTC.

The CDR3 protein is CASSLEASGRDKETQYF. The CDR3 region has the DNA TGCGCCAGCAGCTTGGAAGCTAGCGGGAGGGACAAAGAGACCCAGTACTTC. This rearrangement joins TRBV5-1 to TRBJ2-5; 12 positions agree with TRBD2. Germline CDR1 SGHRS, CDR2 YFSETQ. The V segment lost 0 bases and the J segment 3 bases; nucleotides outside the gene matches: 6. The CDR3 spans 17 residues.

The rearrangement uses TRBV27 and TRBJ2-5; D ambiguous. V was pared by 3 bases and J by 1 base, with 6 bases between. CDR3 size: 13 residues. The germline CDR1 and CDR2 sequences are MNHEY and SMNVEV (reference sequence). Here the CDR3 reads CASSLYTQETQYF. CDR3 coding DNA: TGTGCCAGCAGTTTGTACACCCAAGAGACCCAGTACTTC.

This clone has just a few counts. V usage is TRBV6-6 and J usage is TRBJ2-3; 7 positions agree with TRBD1. CDR1 and CDR2 from the germline V gene are MNHNY and SVGAGI (reference sequence). This CDR3 is built from 16 residues. J gave up 4 bases and V 0 bases, and 7 bases lay outside the gene matches. The CDR3: CASSYSSRGSADTQYF. The CDR3 bases are TGTGCCAGCAGTTACTCGTCCAGGGGGAGTGCAGATACGCAGTATTTT.

This rearrangement joins TRBV11-2 to TRBJ2-1, with TRBD2 identical over 13 bases. J was trimmed by 7 bases and V by 5 bases; bases with no gene match: 5. The CDR3 is 15 amino acids. Looked up from germline, CDR1 is SGHAT and CDR2 is FQNNGV. The CDR3 sequence: CASSPTSGGANEQFF. The CDR3 coding sequence is TGTGCCAGCAGCCCCACTAGCGGGGGGGCTAATGAGCAGTTCTTC. Using reference TRBV11-2 and TRBJ2-1 for the parts outside the CDR3, the full variable domain is EAGVAQSPRYKIIEKRQSVAFWCNPISGHATLYWYQQILGQGPKLLIQFQNNGVVDDSQLPKDRFSAERLKGVDSTLKIQPAKLEDSAVYLCASSPTSGGANEQFFGPGTRLTVL.

Worth noting for this clone: One end of the junction varies from germline; a read error may be responsible. The chain recombines TRBV7-9 with TRBJ2-7; the match to TRBD2 covers 10 bases. The CDR3 is made up of 15 amino acids. Germline CDR1 SEHNR, CDR2 FQNEAQ (reference sequence). CDR3 sequence reads: CSSSFSGGATGEQYF. CDR3 in DNA: TGTTCCAGCAGCTTCAGCGGGGGGGCGACAGGCGAGCAGTACTTC.

This clone was detected only once. The chain recombines TRBV11-2 with TRBJ2-3, with 9 nucleotides matching TRBD2. Per the germline V gene, CDR1 is SGHAT and CDR2 is FQNNGV. V was pared by 1 base and J by 2 bases, with 4 bases of the junction left unmatched. The CDR3 totals 16 residues. As DNA, the CDR3 is TGTGCCAGCAGCTTAGCGGCTAGCGGGGCCACAGATACGCAGTATTTT. Its translation: CASSLAASGATDTQYF.

This clone showed up just a few times. The chain uses TRBV7-2 and TRBJ2-7; D is possibly TRBD2 (5 bases). V shed 1 base and J shed 5 bases, with 12 bases lying between them. Germline lookup yields CDR1 SGHTA and CDR2 FQGNSA. The CDR3 spans 14 residues. In DNA form, the CDR3 reads TGTGCCAGCAGCTTAGTCTCGGGGAACCACGAGCAGTACTTC. It is translated as CASSLVSGNHEQYF.

This clone showed up just a few times. The genes are TRBV19 and TRBJ1-4; D call uncertain. V was clipped by 3 bases and J by 1 base, with 12 bases between them. The CDR3 totals 16 residues. The germline CDR1 and CDR2 sequences are LNHDA and SQIVND (reference sequence). The CDR3 DNA reads TGTGCCAGTAGTATCGGGTCGGGTCTAACTAATGAAAAACTGTTTTTT. As protein: CASSIGSGLTNEKLFF.

This clone was counted a few times. The chain links TRBV5-1 to TRBJ1-2; TRBD1 is a possible D gene (6 bases). Germline V gives CDR1 SGHRS, CDR2 YFSETQ. Trimming removed 4 bases from V and 4 bases from J, with 14 bases in between. The CDR3 runs 14 residues. The CDR3: CASSEVAGAYGYTF. In nucleotides, the CDR3 is TGCGCCAGCAGCGAAGTAGCAGGGGCCTATGGCTACACCTTC.

This clone was counted a few times. The chain recombines TRBV9 with TRBJ2-2; 9 bases align to TRBD2. Germline V lookup: CDR1 SGDLS, CDR2 YYNGEE. The V segment lost 3 bases and the J segment 6 bases; nucleotides outside the gene matches: 3. The length of the CDR3 is 14 residues. CDR3 protein: CASSAGTSSGELFF. Written as DNA, the CDR3 is TGTGCCAGCAGCGCTGGGACTAGCTCCGGGGAGCTGTTTTTT.

The chain carries TRBV11-2 and TRBJ2-5, with a weak D call TRBD2 (7 bases). The CDR3 has 15 amino acids. V shed 4 bases and J shed 2 bases, with 14 bases lying between them. Germline V gives CDR1 SGHAT, CDR2 FQNNGV. Written as DNA, the CDR3 is TGTGCCAGCAGCTGGGGACTACAGGGACAAGAGACCCAGTACTTC. This encodes CASSWGLQGQETQYF.

The rearrangement uses TRBV4-3 and TRBJ2-1; 9 nucleotides agree with TRBD2. Trimming at V came to 4 bases and at J to 10 bases, leaving 14 bases not matched to a gene. This CDR3 is built from 16 residues. Germline V CDR1 and CDR2: LGHNA, YSLEER. DNA for the CDR3: TGCGCCAGCAGCCTCAGCGTAATAGCGGGAGTAGGAGAGCAGTTCTTC. Translating it yields CASSLSVIAGVGEQFF.

The chain recombines TRBV7-9 with TRBJ1-4; a weak D match, TRBD1 (5 bases). V lost 2 bases and J 15 bases, leaving 13 bases between the germline ends. The CDR3 sequence is 12 residues long. Germline V CDR1 and CDR2: SEHNR, FQNEAQ (reference sequence). The CDR3 region is CASSLLGRVVFF. Written as DNA, the CDR3 is TGTGCCAGCAGCTTATTGGGCAGGGTGGTGTTTTTT.

The J gene is TRBJ2-1, the V gene TRBV27; the match to TRBD1 covers 7 bases. V shed 6 bases, J shed 4 bases, and the junction held 6 bases outside the gene matches. Germline CDR1 reads MNHEY; CDR2 reads SMNVEV (reference sequence). The CDR3 is 14 amino acids. CDR3 in amino acids: CASRPGQLYNEQFF. For the CDR3, the DNA is TGTGCCAGCAGGCCGGGACAGCTTTACAATGAGCAGTTCTTC.

V gene TRBV18 combines with J gene TRBJ1-3; 7 bases are shared with TRBD1. The ends lost 3 bases at V and 3 bases at J; junction bases unmatched: 2. The CDR3 covers 14 residues. Germline-derived CDR1 and CDR2 are KGHSH and LQKENI. CDR3 sequence (DNA): TGTGCCAGCTCACCCTCAGGGGGTGGAAACACCATATATTTT. This gives the protein CASSPSGGGNTIYF.

In its sample, this clone was seen a few times. The chain recombines TRBV6-1 with TRBJ2-3, with 7 bases that match TRBD2. In germline, CDR1 is MNHNS, CDR2 SASEGT. J was trimmed by 0 bases and V by 3 bases; bases with no gene match: 0. The CDR3 totals 14 residues. CDR3 DNA: TGTGCCAGCAGTGAGGGACTAAGCACAGATACGCAGTATTTT. Translation: CASSEGLSTDTQYF.

The chain joins TRBV5-4 to TRBJ2-1; 11 bases map to TRBD1. The CDR3 length is 16 residues. Trimming took 5 bases from V and 6 from J; bases not matched to a gene: 10. From germline, CDR1 is SGHNT and CDR2 YYREEE (reference sequence). The CDR3 DNA sequence: TGTGCCAGCAGTATACCAGGACAGGGGGCTATCAATGAGCAGTTCTTC. Protein product: CASSIPGQGAINEQFF.

CDR3 in DNA: TGTGCCAGTAGTATAGACACAGGGTTGGAACTGTTTTTT. It codes for CASSIDTGLELFF. The chain links TRBV19 to TRBJ1-4; D possibly corresponds to TRBD1 (6 bases). Trimming removed 0 bases at V and 12 bases at J, with 11 bases between. The germline CDR1 and CDR2 sequences are LNHDA and SQIVND (reference sequence). CDR3 length equals 13 residues.

The J gene is TRBJ2-1, the V gene TRBV29-1; unclear D gene. The CDR3 contains 13 residues. Germline V lookup: CDR1 SQVTM, CDR2 ANQGSEA. V dropped 0 bases and J dropped 10 bases, with 13 bases sitting between them. The CDR3 sequence is CSVEEVRSPEQFF. In nucleotides, the CDR3 is TGCAGCGTTGAAGAGGTTCGAAGCCCGGAGCAGTTCTTC.

The V call is TRBV5-5, the J call TRBJ2-1; 9 positions match TRBD2. Trimming at V came to 1 base and at J to 9 bases, leaving 8 bases not matched to a gene. CDR3 size: 15 residues. Germline assignment: CDR1 SGHKS and CDR2 YYEKEE (reference sequence). This CDR3 reads CASSLLAGVPSEQFF. CDR3 coding DNA: TGTGCCAGCAGCTTGTTAGCGGGAGTCCCTAGTGAGCAGTTCTTC.

This chain connects TRBV7-2 to TRBJ1-4; no clear D gene. CDR3 size: 13 residues. Per the germline V gene, CDR1 is SGHTA and CDR2 is FQGNSA. The V end lost 5 bases, the J end lost 8 bases, and 12 bases lay between the germline ends. The DNA of the CDR3 is TGTGCCAGCAGCCCCCTGCGGTGGGAAAAACTGTTTTTT. Translating it yields CASSPLRWEKLFF.

Comment on this clone: The junction shows a germline mismatch at one end, possibly a read error. Other DNA sequences from this sample encode an identical CDR3 as well. The chain uses TRBV2 and TRBJ1-5; TRBD1 might be the D (5 bases). Germline CDR1 SNHLY, CDR2 FYNNEI. The CDR3 is made up of 14 amino acids. CDR3 loop: CASSSRQNNQPQHF. In DNA, the CDR3 is TGTGCCAGCAGTTCGAGACAGAACAATCAGCCCCAGCATTTC.

The chain joins TRBV7-9 to TRBJ1-2, with 8 bases identical to TRBD1. V was clipped by 4 bases and J by 2 bases; unmatched bases: 3. The CDR3 extends over 14 amino acids. The germline gives CDR1 SEHNR, CDR2 FQNEAQ (reference sequence). CDR3 residues: CASSSTGVNYGYTF. In DNA, the CDR3 is TGTGCCAGCAGCTCGACAGGGGTCAACTATGGCTACACCTTC.

This rearrangement joins TRBV7-9 to TRBJ2-1, with 14 nucleotides matching TRBD2. V lost 5 bases, J lost 7 bases, and 16 bases stayed unmatched. The CDR3 is 19 residues long. The V gene's germline CDR1 is SEHNR and CDR2 FQNEAQ (reference sequence). In DNA form, the CDR3 reads TGTGCCAGCAGCACCGGGACTAGCGGGAGTGAAGTCTTGTGGAATGAGCAGTTCTTC. Amino acid sequence: CASSTGTSGSEVLWNEQFF.

This chain connects TRBV30 to TRBJ1-3; the D is unclear. Trimming cost V 4 bases and J 3 bases, with 13 bases left between them. CDR1 GTSNPN and CDR2 SVGIG come from the germline V gene (reference sequence). This CDR3 region has 14 residues. CDR3 nucleotides: TGTGCCTGGACCCGTGGCCTTGGTGGAAACACCATATATTTT. The encoded protein is CAWTRGLGGNTIYF.

The chain joins TRBV28 to TRBJ2-5; no firm D call. The assigned J gene may be wrong: the sequence end matches TRBJ2-7 better. Germline values: CDR1 MDHEN, CDR2 SYDVKM. CDR3 length: 12 residues. The DNA of the CDR3 is TGTGCCAGCAGTCCCCGGTTGGGCGAGCAGTACTTC. Translation gives CASSPRLGEQYF.

V and J are TRBV25-1 and TRBJ2-5; D is perhaps TRBD2 (5 bases). V lost 3 bases and J lost 3, with 11 bases in between. Germline V lookup: CDR1 MGHDK, CDR2 SYGVNS. This CDR3 is 14 amino acids long. CDR3 sequence: CASSESGIKETQYF. CDR3 nucleotides: TGTGCCAGCAGTGAGTCCGGGATAAAAGAGACCCAGTACTTC.